Listed below are T cell receptor beta chains from one sample, sequenced in a study of T cells in Graves' hyperthyroidism and ophthalmopathy. One entry per CDR3 protein, called by TCRdb with MiXCR from the multiplex PCR reads. The sample consists of 620,000 or so distinct CDR3 sequences, roughly 15% of them appearing once. The sequenced material came from blood. The receptor set was obtained from a woman aged 45 to 65 with Graves' ophthalmopathy. CDR3s include the opening cysteine and the closing phenylalanine or tryptophan. D genes are given only for firm matches. Only part of the rows carry a size: once, few, many, or a class if the clone is expanded.

D: .
J: TRBJ1-1
V: TRBV7-2
size: many
CDR3: CASSPRIRNTEAFF
DNA: TGTGCCAGCAGCCCCAGAATAAGAAACACTGAAGCTTTCTTT

D: .
J: TRBJ1-2
V: TRBV19
size: few
CDR3: CASSAGLGYTF
DNA: TGTGCCAGTAGCGCAGGGCTCGGCTACACCTTC

D: .
J: TRBJ1-1
V: TRBV19
size: .
CDR3: CASSIGRTPNTEAFF
DNA: TGTGCCAGTAGTATAGGACGGACTCCGAACACTGAAGCTTTCTTT

D: .
J: TRBJ1-1
V: TRBV20-1
size: many
CDR3: CSASEGRLNTEAFF
DNA: TGCAGTGCTAGTGAAGGACGGCTGAACACTGAAGCTTTCTTT

D: TRBD2
J: TRBJ2-1
V: TRBV5-8
size: many
CDR3: CASSSSSGGYNEQFF
DNA: TGTGCCAGCAGCTCGTCTAGCGGAGGTTACAATGAGCAGTTCTTC

D: TRBD2
J: TRBJ2-5
V: TRBV19
size: many
CDR3: CASKEAGAPGETQYF
DNA: TGTGCCAGTAAGGAGGCGGGAGCTCCTGGGGAGACCCAGTACTTC

D: TRBD2
J: TRBJ2-1
V: TRBV28
size: many
CDR3: CASSALGLAGGQFF
DNA: TGTGCCAGCAGTGCCCTTGGACTAGCGGGAGGGCAGTTCTTC

D: TRBD2
J: TRBJ2-1
V: TRBV27
size: few
CDR3: CASWEGLNEQFF
DNA: TGTGCCAGTTGGGAGGGTCTGAACGAGCAGTTCTTC

D: TRBD1
J: TRBJ2-7
V: TRBV6-1
size: .
CDR3: CASSYGQAKTNEQYF
DNA: TGTGCCAGCAGTTACGGACAGGCGAAGACCAACGAGCAGTACTTC

D: TRBD1
J: TRBJ1-1
V: TRBV7-9
size: many
CDR3: CASSSWTGDTEAFF
DNA: TGTGCCAGCAGCTCCTGGACAGGGGACACTGAAGCTTTCTTT

D: .
J: TRBJ2-1
V: TRBV7-3
size: many
CDR3: CASSLAFRHYNEQFF
DNA: TGTGCCAGCAGCTTAGCGTTCCGGCACTACAATGAGCAGTTCTTC

D: TRBD2
J: TRBJ2-1
V: TRBV7-3
size: .
CDR3: CASRSSGGYNEQFF
DNA: TGTGCCAGCAGGAGCAGCGGGGGATACAATGAGCAGTTCTTC

D: TRBD2
J: TRBJ2-2
V: TRBV5-1
size: many
CDR3: CASSHGLAGGFSTGELFF
DNA: TGCGCCAGCAGCCACGGACTAGCGGGAGGCTTTAGCACCGGGGAGCTGTTTTTT

D: TRBD1
J: TRBJ2-2
V: TRBV15
size: .
CDR3: CATSRRRQGYTGELFF
DNA: TGTGCCACCAGCAGACGTAGACAGGGGTACACCGGGGAGCTGTTTTTT

D: .
J: TRBJ2-1
V: TRBV7-9
size: .
CDR3: CASSSPSQINEQFF
DNA: TGTGCCAGCAGCTCACCAAGCCAGATTAATGAGCAGTTCTTC

D: .
J: TRBJ1-1
V: TRBV6-2/TRBV6-3
size: .
CDR3: CASRQTAIEAFF
DNA: TGTGCCAGCAGACAAACAGCAATCGAAGCTTTCTTT

D: TRBD2
J: TRBJ2-7
V: TRBV14
size: .
CDR3: CASSLAGGKAGEQYF
DNA: TGTGCCAGCAGCCTGGCGGGAGGGAAAGCAGGCGAGCAGTACTTC

D: TRBD2
J: TRBJ2-3
V: TRBV5-6
size: few
CDR3: CASSPRGGLAGGPGTDTQYF
DNA: TGTGCCAGCAGCCCCCGCGGGGGACTAGCGGGAGGGCCCGGCACAGATACGCAGTATTTT

D: .
J: TRBJ2-6
V: TRBV7-9
size: few
CDR3: CASSFAVHNNSGANVLTF
DNA: TGTGCCAGCAGCTTTGCGGTCCATAATAACTCTGGGGCCAACGTCCTGACTTTC

D: .
J: TRBJ2-1
V: TRBV27
size: .
CDR3: CASSTATGWGYNEQFF
DNA: TGTGCCAGCAGTACGGCCACGGGCTGGGGCTACAATGAGCAGTTCTTC

D: .
J: TRBJ2-2
V: TRBV6-5
size: few
CDR3: CASSYGTLTGELFF
DNA: TGTGCCAGCAGTTACGGGACCCTCACCGGGGAGCTGTTTTTT

D: TRBD1
J: TRBJ2-3
V: TRBV20-1
size: .
CDR3: CSATSGQGETQYF
DNA: TGCAGTGCTACCAGCGGACAGGGCGAGACGCAGTATTTT

D: TRBD1
J: TRBJ2-5
V: TRBV2
size: many
CDR3: CARGQGPRETQYF
DNA: TGTGCCAGAGGACAGGGCCCTCGGGAGACCCAGTACTTC

D: .
J: TRBJ2-1
V: TRBV9
size: few
CDR3: CASSPPPSSYNEQFF
DNA: TGTGCTAGCAGCCCCCCCCCGAGCTCCTACAATGAGCAGTTCTTC

D: .
J: TRBJ1-5
V: TRBV24-1
size: many
CDR3: CATSDVGSGQPQHF
DNA: TGTGCCACCAGTGATGTCGGGTCGGGTCAGCCCCAGCATTTT

D: TRBD1
J: TRBJ1-5
V: TRBV28
size: few
CDR3: CASSYQGEDTAQHF
DNA: TGTGCCAGCAGTTACCAGGGGGAAGATACAGCCCAGCATTTT

D: .
J: TRBJ2-3
V: TRBV9
size: few
CDR3: CASSVGLSSAWGDTQYF
DNA: TGTGCCAGCAGCGTAGGATTGTCTAGCGCTTGGGGGGATACGCAGTATTTT

D: TRBD1
J: TRBJ2-1
V: TRBV10-3
size: .
CDR3: CAISGDRANNEQFF
DNA: TGTGCCATCAGTGGGGACAGGGCCAACAATGAGCAGTTCTTC

D: TRBD1
J: TRBJ2-1
V: TRBV6-1
size: many
CDR3: CASSEIMGQGTYNEQFF
DNA: TGTGCCAGCAGTGAAATAATGGGACAGGGCACCTACAATGAGCAGTTCTTC

D: TRBD1
J: TRBJ2-7
V: TRBV28
size: many
CDR3: CASTPHGTQGAYEQYF
DNA: TGTGCCAGCACCCCACACGGGACGCAGGGGGCCTACGAGCAGTACTTC

D: .
J: TRBJ2-7
V: TRBV6-5
size: many
CDR3: CASSYSSEFHYSYEQYF
DNA: TGTGCCAGCAGTTACTCGAGTGAATTCCATTACTCCTACGAGCAGTACTTC

D: .
J: TRBJ1-2
V: TRBV11-3
size: once
CDR3: CASRASEDGYTF
DNA: TGTGCCAGCAGGGCCTCCGAGGATGGCTACACCTTC

D: .
J: TRBJ2-7
V: TRBV6-5
size: .
CDR3: CASSYSRDASYEQYF
DNA: TGTGCCAGCAGTTACTCCCGGGACGCGTCCTACGAGCAGTACTTC

D: TRBD1
J: TRBJ1-5
V: TRBV6-2/TRBV6-3
size: few
CDR3: CASSYAGTGLNQPQHF
DNA: TGTGCCAGCAGTTATGCGGGGACAGGGCTCAATCAGCCCCAGCATTTT

D: .
J: TRBJ1-5
V: TRBV7-2
size: many
CDR3: CASSLVAGDNQPQHF
DNA: TGTGCCAGCAGCTTAGTAGCGGGAGACAATCAGCCCCAGCATTTT

D: .
J: TRBJ2-1
V: TRBV3-2
size: .
CDR3: CASSRTSGRLYNEQFF
DNA: TGTGCCAGCAGCCGGACTAGCGGGAGGCTATACAATGAGCAGTTCTTC

D: .
J: TRBJ2-1
V: TRBV12-3/TRBV12-4
size: few
CDR3: CASSFFGGRVRVNEQFF
DNA: TGTGCCAGCAGTTTCTTCGGTGGGCGGGTCAGAGTCAATGAGCAGTTCTTC

D: TRBD2
J: TRBJ2-7
V: TRBV28
size: many
CDR3: CASSLWTSGSGYEQYF
DNA: TGTGCCAGCAGTTTGTGGACTAGCGGGAGTGGCTACGAGCAGTACTTC

D: .
J: TRBJ2-7
V: TRBV7-2
size: many
CDR3: CASSLLQGFSAGVRREQYF
DNA: TGTGCCAGCAGCTTATTACAGGGGTTCTCAGCGGGAGTTCGTCGGGAGCAGTACTTC

D: .
J: TRBJ2-4
V: TRBV18
size: many
CDR3: CASSPSLANDIQYF
DNA: TGTGCCAGCTCCCCCTCCCTAGCGAACGACATTCAGTACTTC

D: .
J: TRBJ2-7
V: TRBV7-6
size: few
CDR3: CASSLASSIGGRTTLYEQYF
DNA: TGTGCCAGCAGCTTAGCGTCGAGTATAGGTGGGAGAACCACCCTCTACGAGCAGTACTTC

D: .
J: TRBJ2-5
V: TRBV7-3
size: many
CDR3: CASSSRGGETQYF
DNA: TGTGCCAGCAGCTCCAGGGGTGGAGAGACCCAGTACTTC

D: .
J: TRBJ1-5
V: TRBV20-1
size: many
CDR3: CSARSDSNQPQHF
DNA: TGCAGTGCTAGATCGGATAGCAATCAGCCCCAGCATTTT

D: .
J: TRBJ1-1
V: TRBV11-2
size: few
CDR3: CASSRGLDTEAFF
DNA: TGTGCCAGCAGCCGGGGGCTCGACACTGAAGCTTTCTTT

D: .
J: TRBJ2-7
V: TRBV30
size: many
CDR3: CAWSAVWGSHEQYF
DNA: TGTGCCTGGAGCGCGGTATGGGGTTCCCACGAGCAGTACTTC

D: TRBD2
J: TRBJ2-1
V: TRBV6-1
size: few
CDR3: CASSRTGGTYNGQFF
DNA: TGTGCCAGCAGCCGAACGGGGGGGACCTACAATGGGCAGTTCTTC

D: .
J: TRBJ2-1
V: TRBV24-1
size: few
CDR3: CATSDFGQNYNEQFF
DNA: TGTGCCACCAGTGATTTCGGGCAGAACTACAATGAGCAGTTCTTC

D: .
J: TRBJ2-7
V: TRBV20-1
size: .
CDR3: CSARTGTIYEQYF
DNA: TGCAGTGCTAGAACCGGGACAATATACGAGCAGTACTTC

D: TRBD2
J: TRBJ2-1
V: TRBV7-2
size: many
CDR3: CASSLAGTSGGFHNEQFF
DNA: TGTGCCAGCAGCTTAGCGGGGACTAGCGGGGGGTTTCACAATGAGCAGTTCTTC